This T cell receptor (beta chain) was retrieved from a study of blood T cell repertoires in COVID-19. Background on the study: COVID-19 samples from acute and convalescent phases originated in the United States, Italy and Spain. PBMCs, B-cell-depleted T cells, or T cells provided the cDNA or gDNA that made up the material.

In the original workflow: Nucleated cell counts were estimated from reference gene primer amplification. This table comes from immunoSEQ multiplex PCR, and its TCRdb copy is limited to in-frame clones, with some not included. The DNA gave D and trimming, while V, J and clone size come from that table. Found here are more than 95,000 clones, about 80% of them singletons; the top ten hold 7.5%. V shed 8 bases and J 5 bases; nucleotides not matched to a gene: 8. The CDR3 spans 14 residues. CDR1 is ENHRY and CDR2 is SYGVKD in the germline V gene. The clonotype originates from a man between 65 and 80 years old with active or convalescent COVID-19. The rearrangement uses TRBV10-3 and TRBJ2-7; TRBD1 matches at 11 bases. The sample was peripheral blood. CDR3 in amino acids: CAISAPGQGDEQYF. The CDR3 nucleotides are TGTGCCATCTCCGCTCCGGGACAGGGGGACGAGCAGTACTTC.